The TCR beta chain described here comes from a study of tumor-infiltrating lymphocytes in primary liver carcinoma. Whole-study findings and limits: Tumors significantly exceeded blood in top-250-clone fraction (p = 0.039).

Starting from around 0.45 ug of total RNA, TCR beta cDNA was produced with a primer in the constant region. Three nested multiplex PCR rounds, a slightly modified ARM-PCR, produced the libraries for TCR beta. TRBV1-TRBV30 forward primers paired with a C-beta reverse primer drove the first two PCR rounds, approximately 11 cycles each. TCRdb reanalysed the multiplex PCR reads using MiXCR and keeps one entry per CDR3 protein. The sample lists some 120,000 distinct CDR3 sequences, around 60% occurring once. Notes on this clonotype: The antigen remains undetermined. An end of the junction does not agree with germline; a read error may underlie this.

Unsorted bulk tissue of roughly 20-31 mg yielded co-extracted RNA and DNA. CDR3 length equals 14 residues. The germline V gene has CDR1 SGHAT and CDR2 FQNNGV. The specimen sequenced was liver tumor tissue from sampling region 1. Subset in this sample: tumor region T1, superior pole. The rearrangement links TRBV11-2 to TRBJ1-3; D not certain. This TCR came from an older woman with primary liver carcinoma and hepatitis B virus infection. The CDR3 DNA reads as TGTGTCAGCAGCTTAGAAGTGCCTGGAAACACTATATATTTT. Translated: CVSSLEVPGNTIYF.